Described below is a single T cell receptor beta chain sequence and its context. Germline V lookup: CDR1 MNHNS, CDR2 SASEGT. The CDR3 contains 11 residues. Trimming stripped 6 bases from V and 7 bases from J, with 9 bases between. The data originate from a study of T cells in Graves' hyperthyroidism and ophthalmopathy. There were TCR beta CDR3 regions amplified from RNA transcripts. First-round RT-PCR of the TCR CDR3 relied on the HTBI primer set. TCRdb recomputed calls from the multiplex PCR reads with MiXCR, one row per CDR3 protein. This sample carries 560,000 or so distinct CDR3 sequences, 20% of them seen once, and the ten largest clones take about 45%.

The clonotype originates from a middle-aged man with Graves' ophthalmopathy. The J gene is TRBJ1-2, the V gene TRBV6-1; no reliable D call. Material: blood. Here the CDR3 DNA reads TGTGCCAGCAGAGATGGCGGTGGCTACACCTTC. Translating it yields CASRDGGGYTF.